This is a list of T cell receptor beta chains from one sample in a study of shared clonotypes between healthy human individuals. Assay used: immunoSEQ multiplex PCR; TCRdb lists only in-frame clones, some missing. Of some 2,100,000 clones listed, just over 90% were seen once; the top ten hold roughly 1.7%. The source material was naive CD8+ T cells from PBMCs. The receptors originated from a man in his late teens or twenties in good health. Some clones in this sample may be carry-over from other donors' samples. Both conserved end residues are part of each CDR3.

TRBV19	TRBJ1-1	CAAVGGGMNTEAFF
TRBV9	TRBJ1-5	CASSGGQGHNNQPQHF
TRBV28	TRBJ2-7	CASSLGGYEQYF
TRBV6-4	TRBJ2-1	CASSDSGLADYNEQFF
TRBV27	TRBJ2-1	CASSPTQGNEQFF
TRBV4-2	TRBJ2-3	CASSQDGRASADTQYF
TRBV7-9	TRBJ2-7	CASSGGVGQGKHEQYF
TRBV2	TRBJ2-3	CASSGTSGSTDTQYF
TRBV6-1	TRBJ1-5	CATYSPGYNQPQHF
TRBV7-9	TRBJ1-1	CASSFGRGTEAFF
TRBV30	TRBJ2-7	CAWSPQYFPLSYEQYF
TRBV27	TRBJ2-7	CASSLGQGYYEQYF
TRBV5-1	TRBJ2-1	CASTPGTGGIASYNEQFF
TRBV27	TRBJ2-7	CASSPRTGGFYEQYF
TRBV29-1	TRBJ1-1	CSGAGGNSGTEAFF
TRBV19	TRBJ2-3	CASSAGTSGRLTDTQYF
TRBV6-6	TRBJ1-5	CATRINRNSNQPQHF
TRBV13	TRBJ1-1	CASSASRDRGITEAFF
TRBV11-2	TRBJ2-3	CASSLSRLAGYQRDTQYF
TRBV6-4	TRBJ2-7	CATLEDLRVKPYEQYF
TRBV9	TRBJ2-1	CASSVTDEQFF
TRBV4-1	TRBJ1-3	CASSQRTSGNTIYF
TRBV29-1	TRBJ2-5	CSVIGLADQETQYF
TRBV5-8	TRBJ2-5	CASSQRSSWETQYF